The rows below give T cell receptor beta chains drawn from one sample of a study of cytomegalovirus exposure and HLA in healthy donors. TCRdb's table, derived via immunoSEQ multiplex PCR, lists solely in-frame clones and lacks some. This table lists roughly 80,000 clones. Sequencing was done on a sample of PBMCs. These receptors were collected from a girl aged 10 to 17 in good health and CMV-seropositive. Both conserved end residues are part of each CDR3. The D gene is left open where the match is weak.

CDR3nt	CDR3aa	d_gene	j_gene	v_gene
TGTGCCAGCAGCCAAGATATGGGCCAGCCCCAGCATTTT	CASSQDMGQPQHF	NA	TRBJ1-5	TRBV4-2
TGTGCCAGCGGGGGGGACCACCCCAACAATGAGCAGTTCTTC	CASGGDHPNNEQFF	TRBD2	TRBJ2-1	TRBV2
TGTGCCAGCAGCACCGAGAGGAATGAGCAGTTCTTC	CASSTERNEQFF	NA	TRBJ2-1	TRBV9
TGCGCCAGCAGCCAGTCCTCGGGGTTTAGCACAGATACGCAGTATTTT	CASSQSSGFSTDTQYF	NA	TRBJ2-3	TRBV4-1
TGCGCCAGCAGCCAAGATCCGGCAGGAGGATACCAAGAGACCCAGTACTTC	CASSQDPAGGYQETQYF	NA	TRBJ2-5	TRBV4-1
TGTGCCAGCAGCCGTCGGCGACAGGGACACACTGAAGCTTTCTTT	CASSRRRQGHTEAFF	TRBD1	TRBJ1-1	TRBV7-2
TGCGCCAGCAGCTCCGGGACAGGGCCGAACATTCAGTACTTC	CASSSGTGPNIQYF	TRBD1	TRBJ2-4	TRBV4-3
TGTGCCAGCAGCGCTCAGAAAAGGGGCGGCGACAATGAGCAGTTCTTC	CASSAQKRGGDNEQFF	NA	TRBJ2-1	TRBV9
TGTGCCAGCAGTGGGGGGACTTATGAAAAACTGTTTTTT	CASSGGTYEKLFF	NA	TRBJ1-4	TRBV6-1
TGTGCCAGCAGCTCCAGACAGGGGGATGAAAAACTGTTTTTT	CASSSRQGDEKLFF	TRBD1	TRBJ1-4	TRBV7-7
TGTGCCAGCAGCCCAGGGACAGGGGTGCGAGATACGCAGTATTTT	CASSPGTGVRDTQYF	TRBD1	TRBJ2-3	TRBV7-6
TGTGCCAGCAGTAACAGACTAGGCGGGGAGACCCAGTACTTC	CASSNRLGGETQYF	NA	TRBJ2-5	TRBV27
TGTGCCAGCAGACACGGACAGGGGGCGGTTGGCTACACCTTC	CASRHGQGAVGYTF	TRBD1	TRBJ1-2	TRBV6-5
TGTGCCAGTAGCCCGTTTATTATGACAGGGAGTGACACCGGGGAGCTGTTTTTT	CASSPFIMTGSDTGELFF	TRBD1	TRBJ2-2	TRBV19
TGCGCCAGCAGCGAACGGACAGGGATTGGGACCTACGAGCAGTACTTC	CASSERTGIGTYEQYF	TRBD1	TRBJ2-7	TRBV5-1
TGCAGCGTCTCCACCTGGGGGCGGGGGGCCGACGCCCAGTACTTC	CSVSTWGRGADAQYF	TRBD2	TRBJ2-5	TRBV29-1
TGTGCCAGCTCACCCCACGGGTTTGAAGCTTTCTTT	CASSPHGFEAFF	NA	TRBJ1-1	TRBV18
TGTGCCAGCAGCCTAGGCCAGGGGGCGGTGGACGAGCAGTACTTC	CASSLGQGAVDEQYF	TRBD1	TRBJ2-7	TRBV7-9
TGTGCCAGCAGTTTTTCGGGACAGTCCTACGAGCAGTACTTC	CASSFSGQSYEQYF	TRBD1	TRBJ2-7	TRBV6-6
TGTGCCAGTAGTATGGGAGGGGCCTTAGAAGCTTTCTTT	CASSMGGALEAFF	NA	TRBJ1-1	TRBV19
TGTGCCAGCAGAACAAACTATGGCTACACCTTC	CASRTNYGYTF	NA	TRBJ1-2	TRBV6-6
TGCAGCGTTGATGGGGACAGGGCGATAAGGAGGAACTATGGCTACACCTTC	CSVDGDRAIRRNYGYTF	TRBD1	TRBJ1-2	TRBV29-1
TGTGCCAGCAGTTTAGGACAGGGGCGCTACGAGCAGTACTTC	CASSLGQGRYEQYF	TRBD1	TRBJ2-7	TRBV6-5
TGTGCCAGCTCACGTCCGGGGGGGCCTAATGAGCAGTTCTTC	CASSRPGGPNEQFF	TRBD2	TRBJ2-1	TRBV18
TGTGCCAGCAGCTTAGGGGGCAGGACCGCTGAAGCTTTCTTT	CASSLGGRTAEAFF	NA	TRBJ1-1	TRBV7-9